This T cell receptor (beta chain) was captured by sequencing in a study of Ad26.COV2.S vaccination and SARS-CoV-2 variants. Study-wide context: The authors gave Ad26.COV2.S intramuscularly, either once or twice 56 days apart.

Germline V gene lookup returns CDR1 LGHDT and CDR2 YNNKEL (reference sequence). The CDR3 loop spans 15 amino acids. V shed 4 bases and J 4 bases; nucleotides not matched to a gene: 7. Measured with immunoSEQ multiplex PCR; TCRdb has only the in-frame clones, and not every one. The sample includes 360,000 or so clones, roughly 84% of them seen just once. Treatment of the sample: some 20 received Ad26.COV2.S at low or high dose, single or two shots; five or six received placebo; per-sample allocation not given. Specimens were obtained on day 63 following the first vaccine or placebo injection. The sequence was obtained from a person between 18 and 59 years old who received the Ad26.COV2.S COVID-19 vaccine or a placebo. The chain couples TRBV3-1 (or the pseudogene TRBV3-2) to TRBJ1-1, with 9 bases aligning to TRBD1. Here the sequenced sample was peripheral blood, taken in a trial of Ad26.COV2.S vaccine versus placebo. The DNA of the CDR3 is TGTGCCAGCAGCCCCGCCGGGACAGGGCCCACTGAAGCTTTCTTT. Amino acids: CASSPAGTGPTEAFF.